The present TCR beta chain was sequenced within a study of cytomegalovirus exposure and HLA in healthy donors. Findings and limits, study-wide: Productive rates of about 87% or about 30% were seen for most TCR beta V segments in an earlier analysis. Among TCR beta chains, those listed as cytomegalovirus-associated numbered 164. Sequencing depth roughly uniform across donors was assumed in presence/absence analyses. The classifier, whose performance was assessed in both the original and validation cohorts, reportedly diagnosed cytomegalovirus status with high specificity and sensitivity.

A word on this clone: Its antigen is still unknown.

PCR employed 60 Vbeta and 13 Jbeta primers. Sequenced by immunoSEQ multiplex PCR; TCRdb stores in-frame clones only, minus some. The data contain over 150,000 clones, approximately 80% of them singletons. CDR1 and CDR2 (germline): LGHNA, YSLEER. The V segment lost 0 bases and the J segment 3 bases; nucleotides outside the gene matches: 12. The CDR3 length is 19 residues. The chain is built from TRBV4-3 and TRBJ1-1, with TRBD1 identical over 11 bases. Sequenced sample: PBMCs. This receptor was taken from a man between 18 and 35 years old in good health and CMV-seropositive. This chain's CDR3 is CASSQDVKRTGGMDTEAFF. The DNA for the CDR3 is TGCGCCAGCAGCCAAGACGTTAAGCGGACAGGGGGCATGGACACTGAAGCTTTCTTT.